The present T cell receptor (beta chain) was sequenced within a study of radiotherapy plus CTLA-4 blockade in lung cancer. Points from the study as a whole: Tumor-derived TCR clones expanded in blood after radiotherapy plus ipilimumab.

Germline V gene sequence: CDR1 MDHEN, CDR2 SYDVKM. This CDR3 has 16 residues. Trimming shortened V by 6 bases and J by 0 bases, and 15 bases separated the two germline ends. The protocol was immunoSEQ multiplex PCR, while the TCRdb copy is restricted to in-frame clones and leaves out a portion. The table includes roughly 66,000 clones, about 83% detected once. A remark on this clone: The antigen remains undetermined.

Enrolled patients, whose metastatic non-small-cell lung cancer was chemo-refractory, received focal radiation plus CTLA-4 blockade with ipilimumab. The TCR comes from a human donor with non-small cell lung cancer who had a partial response to radiotherapy plus ipilimumab. The material was peripheral blood, obtained from a patient treated with radiotherapy plus ipilimumab. V gene TRBV28 combines with J gene TRBJ1-3; possibly TRBD1 for D (6 bases). The CDR3 DNA reads as TGTGCCAGCAGCTCGGACAGAATTAGCTCTGGAAACACCATATATTTT. Residues: CASSSDRISSGNTIYF.